This entry describes one TCR beta chain. Its target is not known. The data derive from a study of CD8+CD57+ T cells in acquired aplastic anemia. Overall study context: Sorted CD4+ and CD8+ cells gave an average of approximately 3.1 ug of DNA. Notes on the study in general: In common between the patients and the controls were twenty-nine CD8+ CDR3 sequences. No significant patient-versus-control difference appeared in CD8+ Simpson's diversity.

An expansion of CD8+CD57+ cells by flow cytometry had been shown in patients chosen for sequencing. Each of the patients presented with severe acquired aplastic anemia. Genomic DNA served as template for TCR beta VDJ and CDR3 profiling. One entry per CDR3 protein results from TCRdb running MiXCR on the reads. The data show under 200,000 distinct CDR3 sequences, over 40% seen once. The CDR3 contains 14 residues. V dropped 3 bases and J dropped 4 bases, with 12 bases sitting between them. Per germline, CDR1 LNHDA and CDR2 SQIVND (reference sequence). The sequencing input was sorted CD4+, CD8+, or CD8+CD57+ T cells (not recorded which) from PBMCs. The chain recombines TRBV19 with TRBJ1-1; maybe TRBD1 (5 bases). The source is a human donor with aplastic anemia. The CDR3 DNA reads TGTGCCAGTAGTATGAAATCAGGGAGCACTGAAGCTTTCTTT. This sequence encodes CASSMKSGSTEAFF.